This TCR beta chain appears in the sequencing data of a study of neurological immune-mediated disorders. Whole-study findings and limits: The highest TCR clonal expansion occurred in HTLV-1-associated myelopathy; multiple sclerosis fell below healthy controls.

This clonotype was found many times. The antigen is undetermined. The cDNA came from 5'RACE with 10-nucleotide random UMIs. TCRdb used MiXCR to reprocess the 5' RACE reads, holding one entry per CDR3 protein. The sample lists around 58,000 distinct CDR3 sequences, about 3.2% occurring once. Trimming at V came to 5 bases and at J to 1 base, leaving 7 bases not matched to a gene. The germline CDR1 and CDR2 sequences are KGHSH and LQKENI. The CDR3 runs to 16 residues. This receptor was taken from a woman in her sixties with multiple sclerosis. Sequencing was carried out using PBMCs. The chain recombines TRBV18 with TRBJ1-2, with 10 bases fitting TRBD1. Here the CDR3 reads CASSMAGTGVNYGYTF. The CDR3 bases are TGTGCCAGCTCAATGGCCGGGACAGGGGTTAACTATGGCTACACCTTC.